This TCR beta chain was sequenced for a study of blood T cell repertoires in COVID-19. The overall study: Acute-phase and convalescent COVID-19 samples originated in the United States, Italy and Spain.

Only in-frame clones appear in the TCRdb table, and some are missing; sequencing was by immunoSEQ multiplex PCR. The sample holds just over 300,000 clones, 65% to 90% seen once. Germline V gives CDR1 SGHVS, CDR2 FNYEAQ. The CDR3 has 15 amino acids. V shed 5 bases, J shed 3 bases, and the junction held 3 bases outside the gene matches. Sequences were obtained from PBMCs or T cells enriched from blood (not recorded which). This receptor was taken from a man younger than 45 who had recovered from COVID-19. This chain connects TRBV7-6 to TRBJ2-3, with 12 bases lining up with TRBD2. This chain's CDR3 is CASSPTSGRTDTQYF. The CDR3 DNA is TGTGCCAGCAGCCCAACTAGCGGGAGGACAGATACGCAGTATTTT.